The 16 T cell receptor beta chains listed next were all sequenced from one sample in a study of regulatory T cells in long-lasting Graves disease. For TCR beta, libraries came from iRepertoire HTBI primers and Arm-PCR of CDR3 regions. TCRdb used MiXCR to reprocess the multiplex PCR reads, holding one entry per CDR3 protein. The sample comprises more than 300,000 distinct CDR3 sequences, approximately 23% of which are singletons, and approximately 28% rests with the top ten. Time point given: persistent/refractory GD, antithyroid drugs over 5 years with positive TRAb. Extracted RNA from PBMCs served as the source of the TCR library. The input for sequencing was peripheral blood mononuclear cells (PBMCs), taken when the disease was refractory, from a patient treated with antithyroid drugs. The source is a woman aged 40 to 50 with Graves disease.

This clonotype has a count of ten or more. The rearrangement uses TRBV7-9 and TRBJ1-2; 11 bases map to TRBD1. This CDR3 is 13 amino acids long. CDR1 SEHNR and CDR2 FQNEAQ come from the germline V gene (reference sequence). J gave up 6 bases and V 5 bases, and 2 bases lay outside the gene matches. CDR3 nucleotide sequence: TGTGCCAGCAGCGCGGGACAGGGGGATGGCTACACCTTC. Translating gives CASSAGQGDGYTF.

This chain links TRBV20-1 with TRBJ1-6; D is unclear. Trimming removed 5 bases from V and 4 bases from J, with 6 bases in between. Germline CDR1 reads DFQATT; CDR2 reads SNEGSKA (reference sequence). The CDR3 sequence is 12 residues long. The CDR3 protein is CSARVYNSPLHF. The CDR3 DNA reads as TGCAGTGCTCGCGTTTATAATTCACCCCTCCACTTT.

The V and J genes are TRBV28 and TRBJ2-1; maybe TRBD2 (5 bases). Germline V lookup: CDR1 MDHEN, CDR2 SYDVKM. This CDR3 region has 14 residues. The V gene lost 3 bases and the J gene lost 4 bases, with 10 bases spanning the gap. The DNA for the CDR3 is TGTGCCAGCAGTTTCAGGACTGTTTACAATGAGCAGTTCTTC. It codes for CASSFRTVYNEQFF.

This clonotype showed up many times. The rearrangement links TRBV28 to TRBJ2-5; TRBD1 aligns across 9 bases. CDR1 is MDHEN, CDR2 SYDVKM, per germline. Trimming removed 7 bases from V and 4 bases from J; junction bases left unmatched: 7. CDR3 length: 14 residues. For the CDR3, the DNA is TGTGCCAGCACGAGGACAGGGGAGGCAGAGACCCAGTACTTC. Amino acids: CASTRTGEAETQYF. Variable domain in full (rest from reference TRBV28 and TRBJ2-5): DVKVTQSSRYLVKRTGEKVFLECVQDMDHENMFWYRQDPGLGLRLIYFSYDVKMKEKGDIPEGYSVSREKKERFSLILESASTNQTSMYLCASTRTGEAETQYFGPGTRLLVL.

The chain joins TRBV28 to TRBJ1-1; D is undetermined. Germline values: CDR1 MDHEN, CDR2 SYDVKM. Trimming left V 0 bases short and J 1 base short, with 6 bases between. The CDR3 covers 14 residues. CDR3 region: CASSLWDRNTEAFF. The CDR3 region has the DNA TGTGCCAGCAGTTTATGGGACCGGAACACTGAAGCTTTCTTT.

This clonotype has ten or more counts. This rearrangement joins TRBV7-3 to TRBJ2-5; D is possibly TRBD2 (7 bases). Per germline, CDR1 SGHTA and CDR2 FQGTGA. This CDR3 has 15 amino acids. V was pared by 2 bases and J by 2 bases, with 12 bases between. CDR3 sequence (DNA): TGTGCCAGCAGCTTAGGGGGGGCCTCTCAAGAGACCCAGTACTTC. Its protein is CASSLGGASQETQYF.

This rearrangement joins TRBV7-3 to TRBJ2-1; 8 nucleotides agree with TRBD2. V shed 5 bases, J shed 3 bases, and the junction held 9 bases outside the gene matches. The CDR3 sequence is 16 residues long. CDR1 is SGHTA, CDR2 FQGTGA, per germline. The DNA of the CDR3 is TGTGCCAGCAGCCGGGCGGGGGGAGGTAGCTACAATGAGCAGTTCTTC. It codes for CASSRAGGGSYNEQFF. Full variable domain (outside the CDR3, taken from reference TRBV7-3 and TRBJ2-1): GAGVSQTPSNKVTEKGKYVELRCDPISGHTALYWYRQSLGQGPEFLIYFQGTGAADDSGLPNDRFFAVRPEGSVSTLKIQRTERGDSAVYLCASSRAGGGSYNEQFFGPGTRLTVL.

This clonotype was seen repeatedly, ten times or more. V is TRBV7-3 and J is TRBJ2-1, with 8 bases identical to TRBD2. With V trimmed by 1 base and J by 6 bases, 2 bases remained unmatched. The CDR3 is 14 amino acids. Germline V CDR1 and CDR2: SGHTA, FQGTGA. CDR3 protein: CASSLIGGGNEQFF. In nucleotides, the CDR3 is TGTGCCAGCAGCTTAATCGGGGGGGGCAATGAGCAGTTCTTC.

About this clonotype itself: This sequence may be a read error, since a much larger clone differs from it by one base. This likely comes from a read error, as the CDR3 has no conserved phenylalanine or tryptophan at its end. The CDR3 sequence is CASSLMVAGSPGELFS. Written as DNA, the CDR3 is TGTGCCAGCAGTTTAATGGTAGCGGGAAGTCCCGGGGAGCTGTTTTCT. The gene calls are TRBV28 and TRBJ2-2; 8 positions agree with TRBD2. Trimming at V came to 2 bases and at J to 6 bases, leaving 8 bases not matched to a gene. The germline V gene has CDR1 MDHEN and CDR2 SYDVKM. The CDR3 loop spans 16 amino acids.

The V call is TRBV11-2, the J call TRBJ2-3; TRBD2 matches at 7 bases. Germline lookup yields CDR1 SGHAT and CDR2 FQNNGV. This CDR3 is built from 16 residues. J gave up 6 bases and V 5 bases, and 14 bases lay outside the gene matches. The CDR3 bases are TGTGCCAGCAGCCCGCGACTAGCCCCGATCTCCGATACGCAGTATTTT. This sequence encodes CASSPRLAPISDTQYF.

The CDR3 sequence: CASSHASGLAYTGELFF. The CDR3 bases are TGCGCCAGCAGCCATGCCTCGGGACTAGCCTACACCGGGGAGCTGTTTTTT. This sequence joins TRBV4-1 and TRBJ2-2; 9 bases fit TRBD2. CDR3 length: 17 amino acids. With 3 bases clipped from V and 3 bases from J, the junction kept 8 bases outside the gene matches. CDR1 and CDR2 (germline): MGHRA, YSYEKL.

As to this clonotype: It may be a read error: a sequence one base away is much more abundant. The chain links TRBV19 to TRBJ2-7, with D maybe TRBD1 (6 bases). This CDR3 has 13 residues. The germline V gene has CDR1 LNHDA and CDR2 SQIVND (reference sequence). V was trimmed by 2 bases and J by 5 bases, leaving 10 bases between them. The CDR3 sequence: CASSIPGHHEQYF. In nucleotides, the CDR3 is TGTGCCAGTAGTATACCGGGACACCACGAGCAGTACTTC.

This clonotype has a handful of counts. The chain couples TRBV6-1 to TRBJ1-5; possible D gene TRBD1, 6 bases. The germline gives CDR1 MNHNS, CDR2 SASEGT. V lost 7 bases to trimming and J lost 4 bases, with 20 bases between them. This CDR3 comprises 16 residues. This CDR3 is CASKSSRDTPNQPQHF. DNA of the CDR3: TGTGCCAGCAAAAGCTCCCGGGACACGCCAAATCAGCCCCAGCATTTT.

This clonotype came up many times. The V call is TRBV6-1, the J call TRBJ2-5; 9 nucleotides match TRBD1. The CDR3 totals 14 residues. V lost 8 bases and J lost 5; bases outside the gene matches: 9. CDR1 is MNHNS, CDR2 SASEGT, per germline. CDR3 sequence (DNA): TGTGCCAGCCATCCGGGACAGGGATGGGAGACCCAGTACTTC. It codes for CASHPGQGWETQYF.

The sample holds a few counts of this clonotype. At one of its ends the junction is not consistent with the germline gene, which may arise from a read error. The chain carries TRBV2 and TRBJ2-7; D may be TRBD1 or TRBD2 (5 bases each). The CDR3 runs to 14 residues. In germline, CDR1 is SNHLY, CDR2 FYNNEI. The CDR3 reads CTSRRDSGTYEQYF. Written as DNA, the CDR3 is TGTACCAGCAGGCGAGACAGCGGCACCTACGAGCAGTACTTC.

This clonotype has ten or more counts. The J gene is TRBJ1-1, the V gene TRBV28; D possibly corresponds to TRBD1 (6 bases). Deletions cut 2 bases from V and 5 bases from J, with 12 bases between. CDR1 is MDHEN and CDR2 is SYDVKM in the germline V gene. This CDR3 spans 14 amino acids. This chain's CDR3 is CASSLSTGRTEAFF. CDR3 in DNA: TGTGCCAGCAGTTTAAGTACAGGGCGAACTGAAGCTTTCTTT.